Listed here are 31 T cell receptor beta chains from one sample, sequenced in a study of T cells in Graves' hyperthyroidism and ophthalmopathy. TCR beta CDR3 sequences were amplified from RNA transcripts. HTBI primers were used for first-round RT-PCR of the TCR CDR3. TCRdb re-called the multiplex PCR reads through MiXCR, storing one row per CDR3 protein. Among around 600,000 distinct CDR3 sequences listed, approximately 15% were seen once. The material sequenced was blood. The source of these receptors is a woman between 35 and 50 years old with Graves' ophthalmopathy.

This clonotype occurred many times. V gene TRBV18 combines with J gene TRBJ2-7, with TRBD2 matching over 9 bases. Germline CDR1 reads KGHSH; CDR2 reads LQKENI. The CDR3 is made up of 15 amino acids. With 6 bases clipped from V and 2 bases from J, the junction kept 8 bases outside the gene matches. Written as DNA, the CDR3 is TGTGCCAGCTCCCCTGGGGCGGGAGGGCCCTACGAGCAGTACTTC. Translated, it gives CASSPGAGGPYEQYF. The whole variable domain, remainder taken from reference TRBV18 and TRBJ2-7, is NAGVMQNPRHLVRRRGQEARLRCSPMKGHSHVYWYRQLPEEGLKFMVYLQKENIIDESGMPKERFSAEFPKEGPSILRIQQVVRGDSAAYFCASSPGAGGPYEQYFGPGTRLTVT.

This clonotype was counted between two and nine times. V is TRBV15 and J is TRBJ1-5; unclear D gene. Trimming removed 8 bases at V and 10 bases at J, with 15 bases between. Germline CDR1 and CDR2: LNHNV and YYDKDF (reference sequence). The CDR3 is 12 residues long. CDR3 in DNA: TGTGCCACCCGTACTGCAAACCTTCCCCAGCATTTT. The encoded protein is CATRTANLPQHF.

This clonotype was recorded many times. V and J are TRBV2 and TRBJ1-1; the match to TRBD1 covers 7 bases. Trimming removed 9 bases from V and 1 base from J; junction bases left unmatched: 5. In germline, CDR1 is SNHLY, CDR2 FYNNEI. CDR3 length equals 13 residues. The CDR3 loop is CARWGQKNTEAFF. In DNA form, the CDR3 reads TGTGCCAGATGGGGACAGAAGAACACTGAAGCTTTCTTT.

This clonotype was seen a few times. This rearrangement joins TRBV7-2 to TRBJ1-3; D might be TRBD1 (6 bases). V lost 8 bases, J lost 1 base, and 12 bases lay in between. The V gene's germline CDR1 is SGHTA and CDR2 FQGNSA. CDR3 length equals 14 residues. In nucleotides, the CDR3 is TGTGCCAGCCTACAGGGTCCTTCTGGAAACACCATATATTTT. Translated: CASLQGPSGNTIYF.

This clonotype was seen at least ten times. This sequence joins TRBV5-1 and TRBJ2-1, with D unresolved. V gave up 0 bases and J gave up 9 bases, with 7 bases separating them. CDR3 length equals 12 residues. Looked up from germline, CDR1 is SGHRS and CDR2 is YFSETQ. The CDR3 is CASSLGSFEQFF. DNA for the CDR3: TGCGCCAGCAGCTTGGGAAGCTTTGAGCAGTTCTTC.

This clonotype came up many times. V usage is TRBV12-3 or TRBV12-4 and J usage is TRBJ2-1; 7 bases are shared with TRBD2. The CDR3 sequence is 14 residues long. With 6 bases clipped from V and 5 bases from J, the junction kept 7 bases outside the gene matches. DNA for the CDR3: TGTGCCAGCAGCGCGGGGGTGAGGAACAATGAGCAGTTCTTC. As protein: CASSAGVRNNEQFF.

This clonotype was counted many times. The chain uses TRBV2 and TRBJ2-3; the match to TRBD1 covers 8 bases. V shed 6 bases, J shed 1 base, and the junction held 3 bases outside the gene matches. Germline values: CDR1 SNHLY, CDR2 FYNNEI. This CDR3 has 14 residues. This CDR3 reads CASRATGGTDTQYF. The CDR3 nucleotides are TGTGCCAGCAGGGCGACAGGGGGCACAGATACGCAGTATTTT. Looking up the rest from reference TRBV2 and TRBJ2-3 gives the full variable domain: EPEVTQTPSHQVTQMGQEVILRCVPISNHLYFYWYRQILGQKVEFLVSFYNNEISEKSEIFDDQFSVERPDGSNFTLKIRSTKLEDSAMYFCASRATGGTDTQYFGPGTRLTVL.

Only a few counts were recorded for this clonotype. V gene TRBV18 combines with J gene TRBJ2-7; D may match TRBD1 or TRBD2 (6 bases each). CDR1 is KGHSH and CDR2 is LQKENI in the germline V gene. This CDR3 is 15 amino acids long. V was shortened by 3 bases and J by 2 bases, with 14 bases between the two germline ends. The CDR3 DNA reads as TGTGCCAGCTCACCGGGGGGCCCTGGCACCTACGAGCAGTACTTC. This codes for CASSPGGPGTYEQYF.

This clonotype has ten or more counts. V usage is TRBV5-1 and J usage is TRBJ1-1, with a possible D match to TRBD1 (5 bases). CDR1 SGHRS and CDR2 YFSETQ come from the germline V gene. The V gene lost 1 base and the J gene lost 1 base, with 11 bases spanning the gap. This CDR3 is 15 amino acids long. CDR3 region: CASSLIQGPNTEAFF. Here the CDR3 DNA reads TGCGCCAGCAGCTTGATTCAGGGTCCGAACACTGAAGCTTTCTTT.

The rearrangement links TRBV27 to TRBJ2-2; D gene uncertain. Germline V gene sequence: CDR1 MNHEY, CDR2 SMNVEV (reference sequence). V dropped 4 bases and J dropped 3 bases, with 18 bases sitting between them. The CDR3 length is 17 residues. This chain's CDR3 is CASSSLIHLGDTGELFF. The DNA for the CDR3 is TGTGCCAGCAGTTCCCTGATTCACCTTGGGGACACCGGGGAGCTGTTTTTT.

The V and J genes are TRBV18 and TRBJ1-3; 9 positions agree with TRBD1. J was trimmed by 4 bases and V by 0 bases; bases with no gene match: 4. The germline CDR1 and CDR2 sequences are KGHSH and LQKENI. The CDR3 spans 16 residues. CDR3 amino acids: CASSPPATGGGNTIYF. The CDR3 DNA reads as TGTGCCAGCTCACCACCCGCGACAGGGGGAGGAAACACCATATATTTT.

This clonotype was observed a handful of times. This chain links TRBV19 with TRBJ2-3; D may match TRBD1 or TRBD2 (7 bases each). This CDR3 has 17 amino acids. CDR1 is LNHDA and CDR2 is SQIVND in the germline V gene (reference sequence). V dropped 10 bases and J dropped 5 bases, with 28 bases sitting between them. The CDR3 region has the DNA TGTGCCACCGCAGCTTCATTACAGGGGAGGGAGAAAGATACGCAGTATTTT. Encoded protein: CATAASLQGREKDTQYF.

Many counts were recorded for this clonotype. This chain links TRBV6-2 or TRBV6-3 with TRBJ2-7; tentatively, D is TRBD1 or TRBD2 (5 bases each). There are 14 residues in the CDR3. The germline V gene has CDR1 MNHEY and CDR2 SVGEGT. V dropped 0 bases and J dropped 2 bases, with 8 bases sitting between them. DNA for the CDR3: TGTGCCAGCAGTTACTCTTCGGGACCCTACGAGCAGTACTTC. It specifies CASSYSSGPYEQYF.

The chain employs TRBV6-1 and TRBJ1-2; tentative D call: TRBD1 (6 bases). Germline V gene data show CDR1 as MNHNS and CDR2 as SASEGT. The CDR3 has 14 amino acids. Trimming removed 6 bases from V and 3 bases from J, with 14 bases in between. This CDR3 is CASRPTQGYYGYTF. In nucleotides, the CDR3 is TGTGCCAGCAGACCCACACAGGGATACTATGGCTACACCTTC.

This clonotype was seen a few times. The chain carries TRBV6-1 and TRBJ1-6; a possible D gene is TRBD1 (6 bases). The V gene lost 6 bases and the J gene lost 9 bases, with 15 bases spanning the gap. CDR1 and CDR2 (germline): MNHNS, SASEGT. The CDR3 length is 14 residues. As DNA, the CDR3 is TGTGCCAGCAGGGGAGACAGGTTGGGTTCACCCCTCCACTTT. It yields the protein CASRGDRLGSPLHF.

The chain employs TRBV9 and TRBJ1-4; 7 nucleotides align to TRBD1. This CDR3 region has 15 residues. Germline V lookup: CDR1 SGDLS, CDR2 YYNGEE. V dropped 3 bases and J dropped 8; count of bases not matched to a gene: 10. The CDR3 here is CASSDNRGEGEKLFF. CDR3 nucleotides: TGTGCCAGCAGCGACAACAGGGGTGAGGGCGAAAAACTGTTTTTT.

The gene calls are TRBV6-1 and TRBJ1-3, with 9 bases fitting TRBD1. Germline assignment: CDR1 MNHNS and CDR2 SASEGT. The CDR3 covers 16 residues. After removal of 5 bases from V and 4 bases from J, the junction contained 9 bases not matched to a gene. Here the CDR3 DNA reads TGTGCCAGCAGTCGCCGGGACAGGGCCTCCGGAAACACCATATATTTT. Its translation: CASSRRDRASGNTIYF.

The chain uses TRBV19 and TRBJ2-7, with D tentatively TRBD1 or TRBD2 (5 bases each). Germline V gene sequence: CDR1 LNHDA, CDR2 SQIVND (reference sequence). Trimming left V 3 bases short and J 1 base short, with 7 bases between. CDR3 length equals 13 residues. The CDR3 protein is CASSIGGSYEQYF. The CDR3 nucleotides are TGTGCCAGTAGTATTGGGGGATCCTACGAGCAGTACTTC.

This clonotype was seen at least ten times. The rearrangement joins TRBV2 to TRBJ1-2; 10 bases fit TRBD1. Germline lookup yields CDR1 SNHLY and CDR2 FYNNEI. J gave up 13 bases and V 3 bases, and 5 bases lay outside the gene matches. This CDR3 region has 12 residues. The CDR3 DNA reads as TGTGCCAGCAGTGAGGGACAGGGGAGAATCACCTTC. Protein sequence: CASSEGQGRITF.

This clonotype has a count of ten or more. J is TRBJ2-7 and V is TRBV20-1, with 9 positions matching TRBD2. Germline CDR1 reads DFQATT; CDR2 reads SNEGSKA (reference sequence). The CDR3 has 15 amino acids. V gave up 5 bases and J gave up 2 bases; unmatched junction bases: 10. CDR3 sequence (DNA): TGCAGTGCTGCGGCGGGCGGGAGGGATCCCTACGAGCAGTACTTC. It encodes CSAAAGGRDPYEQYF.

CDR3 sequence reads: CASSRVGAKGASYEQYF. The CDR3 DNA follows: TGCGCCAGCAGCCGAGTTGGAGCTAAGGGGGCTTCCTACGAGCAGTACTTC. The chain couples TRBV4-1 to TRBJ2-7; 7 bases are a match to TRBD1. CDR1 is MGHRA and CDR2 is YSYEKL in the germline V gene. The CDR3 has 17 residues. V trimming: 4 bases; J trimming: 1 base; junction bases outside the gene matches: 13.

The chain is built from TRBV20-1 and TRBJ1-1, with a weak D call TRBD1 (6 bases). CDR3 size: 11 residues. Germline CDR1 and CDR2: DFQATT and SNEGSKA (reference sequence). The germline V and J ends were trimmed by 6 bases and 8 bases, with 13 bases remaining between them. CDR3 DNA sequence: TGCAGTGCCTTCACAGGGCGAGAAGCTTTCTTT. Amino acid sequence: CSAFTGREAFF.

The chain has TRBV29-1 and TRBJ1-4; D remains unclear. The germline CDR1 and CDR2 sequences are SQVTM and ANQGSEA. The CDR3 is made up of 14 amino acids. V lost 7 bases, J lost 4 bases, and 16 bases lay in between. The CDR3 DNA reads TGCAGCGCCGGCCCCCTAGGCGGTAATGAAAAACTGTTTTTT. It encodes CSAGPLGGNEKLFF.

This clonotype was seen repeatedly, ten times or more. This rearrangement joins TRBV27 to TRBJ2-3; 9 nucleotides match TRBD2. V dropped 1 base and J dropped 5; count of bases not matched to a gene: 7. The V gene's germline CDR1 is MNHEY and CDR2 SMNVEV (reference sequence). The CDR3 spans 16 residues. The CDR3 nucleotides are TGTGCCAGCAGTTTATTGGGTAGCGGGAGACTAGATACGCAGTATTTT. Translated: CASSLLGSGRLDTQYF.

This clonotype appeared a few times. CDR3 loop: CASRGLAGATDTQYF. CDR3 nucleotide sequence: TGTGCCAGCAGGGGACTAGCGGGGGCCACAGATACGCAGTATTTT. The gene calls are TRBV7-2 and TRBJ2-3; TRBD2 matches at 14 bases. The ends lost 6 bases at V and 2 bases at J; junction bases unmatched: 1. In germline, CDR1 is SGHTA, CDR2 FQGNSA. This CDR3 comprises 15 residues.

The DNA of the CDR3 is TGTGCCAGCAGTTCGGACTTGAGCACAGATACGCAGTATTTT. Its translation is CASSSDLSTDTQYF. The rearrangement joins TRBV28 to TRBJ2-3, with D tentatively TRBD2 (5 bases). CDR1 is MDHEN, CDR2 SYDVKM, per germline. V lost 4 bases and J 0 bases, leaving 8 bases between the germline ends. The CDR3 loop spans 14 amino acids.

The rearrangement links TRBV5-8 to TRBJ2-5; 7 nucleotides agree with TRBD1. V lost 4 bases and J lost 0; bases outside the gene matches: 3. Germline V gene lookup returns CDR1 SGHTS and CDR2 YDEGEE. The CDR3 consists of 14 residues. CDR3 in amino acids: CASSRGQHQETQYF. As DNA, the CDR3 is TGTGCCAGCAGCAGGGGACAGCACCAAGAGACCCAGTACTTC. The full variable domain, its missing parts supplied by reference TRBV5-8 and TRBJ2-5, is EAGVTQSPTHLIKTRGQQATLRCSPISGHTSVYWYQQALGLGLQFLLWYDEGEERNRGNFPPRFSGRQFPNYSSELNVNALELEDSALYLCASSRGQHQETQYFGPGTRLLVL.

This clonotype was counted at least ten times. The chain couples TRBV28 to TRBJ2-1, with 8 bases lining up with TRBD2. Germline loops: CDR1 MDHEN, CDR2 SYDVKM. This CDR3 region has 16 residues. The V segment lost 5 bases and the J segment 0 bases; nucleotides outside the gene matches: 6. The CDR3 bases are TGTGCCAGCAGTCCCCTGAGCGGGAGCTCCTACAATGAGCAGTTCTTC. This translates into CASSPLSGSSYNEQFF.

This clonotype appeared a few times. CDR3 loop: CASSNKQLTGELFF. CDR3 bases: TGTGCCAGCAGCAACAAACAGTTGACCGGGGAGCTGTTTTTT. This chain joins TRBV3-1 and TRBJ2-2; no clear D. Germline V gene lookup returns CDR1 LGHDT and CDR2 YNNKEL (reference sequence). The V end lost 5 bases, the J end lost 5 bases, and 12 bases lay between the germline ends. This CDR3 has 14 residues.

This clonotype has only a few counts. The DNA of the CDR3 is TGTGCCACTTCCGAACAGGGTTATTCCGGAAACACCATATATTTT. This sequence encodes CATSEQGYSGNTIYF. V and J are TRBV12-3 or TRBV12-4 and TRBJ1-3, with a possible D match to TRBD1 (6 bases). V lost 10 bases, J lost 4 bases, and 20 bases lay in between. This CDR3 region has 15 residues.

Of note for this clonotype: Since a much larger clone is just one base distant, this may be a read error. The CDR3 does not close with the conserved phenylalanine or tryptophan, likely indicating a read error. The chain links TRBV7-6 to TRBJ1-1; D might be TRBD1 (5 bases). Deletions cut 1 base from V and 6 bases from J, with 15 bases between. Germline CDR1 is SGHVS and CDR2 is FNYEAQ. This CDR3 comprises 15 residues. The CDR3: CASSLGGGSLAEAFS. DNA of the CDR3: TGTGCCAGCAGCTTAGGCGGGGGGTCGTTGGCTGAAGCTTTCTCT.